Each of the 14 T cell receptor beta chains below was sequenced from the same sample in a study of beta chain features in type 1 diabetes (dated by TCRdb to 2016 to 2018). The library relied on the immunoSEQ multiplex PCR assay. The entire isolated RNA was reverse transcribed using the High Capacity cDNA Reverse Transcription Kit, and thus expressed TCRB transcripts were sequenced. This immuneACCESS table, as held by TCRdb, lists in-frame sequences with V and J called but not all clones. Of the missing ones, under half trace to an unresolved V gene in checked studies; the others have no known cause. Counted in this sample were about 180,000 clones; roughly an eighth of them appeared once. The ten most abundant clones make up 0.62% of the sample. Sequencing was carried out using central memory CD4+ T cells from blood. The receptor set was obtained from a woman aged 18-29 years in good health.

This chain links TRBV7-9 with TRBJ2-1, with D tentatively TRBD1 (5 bases). Looked up from germline, CDR1 is SEHNR and CDR2 is FQNEAQ (reference sequence). Trimming took 1 base from V and 7 from J, leaving 11 bases between them. CDR3 size: 14 residues. This CDR3 is CASSLVGRANEQFF. CDR3 bases: TGTGCCAGCAGCTTAGTGGGCAGGGCGAATGAGCAGTTCTTC.

This clone was counted between two and nine times. The chain combines TRBV2 with TRBJ2-1; 8 bases map to TRBD1. V trimming: 7 bases; J trimming: 5 bases; junction bases outside the gene matches: 13. Germline CDR1 SNHLY, CDR2 FYNNEI. This CDR3 has 16 amino acids. CDR3 DNA: TGTGCCAGCAACACACTGCAGGGGGCGTACGACAATGAGCAGTTCTTC. Translating it yields CASNTLQGAYDNEQFF.

The genes are TRBV7-2 and TRBJ1-2; tentatively, D is TRBD1 (5 bases). The germline CDR1 and CDR2 sequences are SGHTA and FQGNSA. The CDR3 runs to 13 residues. V was trimmed by 5 bases and J by 4 bases, leaving 11 bases between them. The CDR3 protein is CASSDSNIYGYTF. The CDR3 bases are TGTGCCAGCAGCGACAGCAACATCTATGGCTACACCTTC. The full variable domain, completed using reference TRBV7-2 and TRBJ1-2, is GAGVSQSPSNKVTEKGKDVELRCDPISGHTALYWYRQSLGQGLEFLIYFQGNSAPDKSGLPSDRFSAERTGGSVSTLTIQRTQQEDSAVYLCASSDSNIYGYTFGSGTRLTVV.

The gene calls are TRBV25-1 and TRBJ1-2; D is perhaps TRBD1 (6 bases). Germline CDR1 is MGHDK and CDR2 is SYGVNS. There are 14 residues in the CDR3. With 7 bases removed from V and 7 bases from J, the gap between germline ends came to 19 bases. CDR3 in DNA: TGTGCCAGCAACCATGGGGGGGCCCAGGCTGGCTACACCTTC. Translation gives CASNHGGAQAGYTF.

The rearrangement uses TRBV6-5 and TRBJ1-5; 10 positions match TRBD1. V shed 10 bases and J 4 bases; nucleotides not matched to a gene: 4. In germline, CDR1 is MNHEY, CDR2 SVGAGI. The CDR3 sequence is 13 residues long. The CDR3 spells CATRQGANQPQHF. The CDR3 DNA is TGTGCCACTAGACAGGGGGCAAATCAGCCCCAGCATTTT.

A few counts support this clone. This sequence joins TRBV9 and TRBJ2-6, with D hard to call. This CDR3 contains 13 residues. Germline V gene lookup returns CDR1 SGDLS and CDR2 YYNGEE. In nucleotides, the CDR3 is TGTGCTACGGGTAGCTCTGGGGCCAACGTCCTGACTTTC. Its translation: CATGSSGANVLTF.

Only a few counts were recorded for this clone. V gene TRBV28 combines with J gene TRBJ2-1; 13 bases are a match to TRBD2. The CDR3 sequence is 17 residues long. V shed 5 bases, J shed 4 bases, and the junction held 8 bases outside the gene matches. Germline CDR1 reads MDHEN; CDR2 reads SYDVKM. The CDR3 reads CASSQPGTSGIYNEQFF. The CDR3 region has the DNA TGTGCCAGCAGTCAACCCGGGACTAGCGGGATTTACAATGAGCAGTTCTTC.

This clone was observed a few times. The rearrangement joins TRBV30 to TRBJ1-1; D unclear. Germline V gene data show CDR1 as GTSNPN and CDR2 as SVGIG (reference sequence). The V end was cut by 1 base, the J end by 2 bases, with 11 bases between. This CDR3 is built from 14 residues. CDR3: CAWSGALRNTEAFF. In DNA form, the CDR3 reads TGTGCCTGGAGTGGGGCCCTTCGAAACACTGAAGCTTTCTTT.

This clone was recorded a few times. The DNA for the CDR3 is TGTGCCAGCAGCCAAGATCGGGGGGCCCCCTTCGGGGAGCTGTTTTTT. Residues: CASSQDRGAPFGELFF. The V call is TRBV5-4, the J call TRBJ2-2, with a weak D call TRBD2 (7 bases). Between the trimmed V and J ends, which lost 4 bases and 7 bases, there was a span of 20 bases. The CDR3 runs 16 residues. Germline assignment: CDR1 SGHNT and CDR2 YYREEE (reference sequence).

This clone was observed at least ten times. The chain recombines TRBV28 with TRBJ1-3, with D hard to call. Trimming took 5 bases from V and 7 from J, leaving 12 bases between them. Germline V gives CDR1 MDHEN, CDR2 SYDVKM. The CDR3 has 13 residues. The CDR3 nucleotides are TGTGCCAGCAGTCTGGTACTCGGGAACACCATATATTTT. It encodes CASSLVLGNTIYF.

The sample holds one count of this clone. This chain connects TRBV10-3 to TRBJ1-4; the match to TRBD1 covers 8 bases. V lost 10 bases, J lost 4 bases, and 8 bases stayed unmatched. CDR1 ENHRY and CDR2 SYGVKD come from the germline V gene. The CDR3 sequence is 14 residues long. The CDR3 loop reads CATSWTGINEKLFF. The CDR3 nucleotides read TGTGCCACAAGTTGGACAGGGATTAATGAAAAACTGTTTTTT.

This chain uses TRBV28 with TRBJ1-5; D might be TRBD1 (6 bases). CDR1 is MDHEN and CDR2 is SYDVKM in the germline V gene. V was cut by 7 bases and J by 3 bases, with 16 bases left in between. The CDR3 spans 15 residues. CDR3 bases: TGTGCCAGCATCGCCGGGACAACCTACAATCAGCCCCAGCATTTT. Translated: CASIAGTTYNQPQHF.

The chain recombines TRBV28 with TRBJ2-7; D might be TRBD2 (5 bases). Trimming left V 4 bases short and J 4 bases short, with 5 bases between. This CDR3 has 11 residues. Looked up from germline, CDR1 is MDHEN and CDR2 is SYDVKM. The CDR3 here is CASSWTYEQYF. CDR3 bases: TGTGCCAGCAGTTGGACTTACGAGCAGTACTTC.

J is TRBJ1-1 and V is TRBV7-3, with a weak D call TRBD1 (6 bases). Trimming left V 4 bases short and J 1 base short, with 10 bases between. The CDR3 covers 14 residues. Per germline, CDR1 SGHTA and CDR2 FQGTGA. CDR3: CASSSGHSNTEAFF. As DNA, the CDR3 is TGTGCCAGCAGCTCGGGACACTCGAACACTGAAGCTTTCTTT.